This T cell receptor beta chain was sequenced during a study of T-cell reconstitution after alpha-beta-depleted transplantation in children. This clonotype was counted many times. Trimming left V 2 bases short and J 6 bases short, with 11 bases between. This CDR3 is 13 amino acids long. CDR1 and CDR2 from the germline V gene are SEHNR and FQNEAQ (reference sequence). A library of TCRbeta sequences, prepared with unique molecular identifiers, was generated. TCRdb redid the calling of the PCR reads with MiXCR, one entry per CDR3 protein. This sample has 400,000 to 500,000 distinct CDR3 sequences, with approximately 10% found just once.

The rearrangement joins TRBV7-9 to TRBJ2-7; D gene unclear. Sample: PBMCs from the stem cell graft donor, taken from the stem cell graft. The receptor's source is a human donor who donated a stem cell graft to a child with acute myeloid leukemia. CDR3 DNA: TGTGCCAGCAGCTTATCGGGCCGGCCCGAGCAGTACTTC. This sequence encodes CASSLSGRPEQYF. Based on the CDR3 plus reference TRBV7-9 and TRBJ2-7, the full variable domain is DTGVSQNPRHKITKRGQNVTFRCDPISEHNRLYWYRQTLGQGPEFLTYFQNEAQLEKSRLLSDRFSAERPKGSFSTLEIQRTEQGDSAMYLCASSLSGRPEQYFGPGTRLTVT.